This T cell receptor (beta chain) derives from a study of CD8 T cells in ankylosing spondylitis. Study results and limitations: Relatively scarce in peripheral blood, disease-linked clones were CD8+. Matched ankylosing spondylitis synovial fluid reportedly contained a significantly enriched population of disease-linked clones. Before this, some motif variants had been reported in reactive arthritis synovial fluid and blood. Ankylosing spondylitis blood appeared to be characterized by a TCR beta motif of fewer than ten highly homologous variants.

Library preparation for TCR beta used quantitative 5'-RACE with molecular barcodes. One entry per CDR3 protein, called by TCRdb with MiXCR from the 5' RACE reads. The repertoire holds 250,000 to 350,000 distinct CDR3 sequences, roughly 8% seen once, with roughly 14% in the top ten. Germline loops: CDR1 SQVTM, CDR2 ANQGSEA. The ends were cut back, 4 bases at V and 7 bases at J, with 16 bases in the middle. The CDR3 has 13 amino acids. This clonotype was found a few times. Antigen specificity is unknown. The TCR was taken from a male donor with ankylosing spondylitis. Sequenced input: blood, either unsorted or a sorted T cell fraction (not recorded which). This chain connects TRBV29-1 to TRBJ1-1; unclear D gene. In nucleotides, the CDR3 is TGCAGCGTTGTTGTTCCCCAAAGCGGTGAAGCTTTCTTT. Its translation: CSVVVPQSGEAFF.